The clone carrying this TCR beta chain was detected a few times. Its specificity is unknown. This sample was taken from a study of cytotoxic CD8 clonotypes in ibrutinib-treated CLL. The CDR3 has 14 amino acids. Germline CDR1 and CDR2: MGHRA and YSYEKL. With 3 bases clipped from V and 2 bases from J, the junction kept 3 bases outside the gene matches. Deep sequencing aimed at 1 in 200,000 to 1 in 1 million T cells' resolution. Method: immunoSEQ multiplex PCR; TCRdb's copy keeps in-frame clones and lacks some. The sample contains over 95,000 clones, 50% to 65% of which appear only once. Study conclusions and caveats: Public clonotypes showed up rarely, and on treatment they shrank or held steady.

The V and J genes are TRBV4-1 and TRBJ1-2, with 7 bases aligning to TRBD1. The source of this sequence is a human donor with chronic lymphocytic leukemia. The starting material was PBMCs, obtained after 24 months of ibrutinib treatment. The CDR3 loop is CASSQAQGNYGYTF. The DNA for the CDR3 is TGCGCCAGCAGCCAGGCACAGGGGAACTATGGCTACACCTTC.